Following are 12 T cell receptor beta chains from one sample sequenced in a study of blood T cell repertoires in COVID-19. Using immunoSEQ multiplex PCR, the repertoire was profiled, and TCRdb retains in-frame clones only, with some absent. The sample yields around 270,000 clones, more than 75% seen once. The sequenced sample was peripheral blood. The receptors were gathered from a woman aged 50 to 60 with acute or convalescent COVID-19.

V and J are TRBV18 and TRBJ1-1, with TRBD1 identical over 8 bases. Losses at the gene ends were 1 base for V and 5 bases for J; bases not matched to a gene: 6. This CDR3 is 15 amino acids long. In germline, CDR1 is KGHSH, CDR2 LQKENI. In nucleotides, the CDR3 is TGTGCCAGCTCACCACGTCAGGGGGCTGAAACTGAAGCTTTCTTT. It encodes CASSPRQGAETEAFF.

The CDR3 bases are TGTGCCAGCACCAAGACGGGCGGGACTGAAGCTTTCTTT. Its protein is CASTKTGGTEAFF. This chain joins TRBV27 and TRBJ1-1; D call uncertain. Deletions cut 7 bases from V and 5 bases from J, with 14 bases between. The CDR3 runs 13 residues. Germline assignment: CDR1 MNHEY and CDR2 SMNVEV (reference sequence).

Of note for this clone: Other DNA sequences in the sample encode the same CDR3. The chain has TRBV18 and TRBJ1-5, with D uncertain. The V end lost 3 bases, the J end lost 0 bases, and 9 bases lay between the germline ends. Germline values: CDR1 KGHSH, CDR2 LQKENI. The CDR3 runs 15 residues. The CDR3 DNA follows: TGTGCCAGCTCACCGCTCGGAGGTAGCAATCAGCCCCAGCATTTT. Encoded protein: CASSPLGGSNQPQHF.

The V and J genes are TRBV2 and TRBJ1-5; TRBD1 might be the D (5 bases). This CDR3 is built from 15 residues. In germline, CDR1 is SNHLY, CDR2 FYNNEI. Trimming stripped 5 bases from V and 0 bases from J, with 11 bases between. In DNA, the CDR3 is TGTGCCAGCAGTCCTACAGGAGATAGCAATCAGCCCCAGCATTTT. Amino acid sequence: CASSPTGDSNQPQHF.

This rearrangement joins TRBV10-3 to TRBJ1-2; D gene uncertain. The CDR3 runs to 13 residues. Germline V CDR1 and CDR2: ENHRY, SYGVKD. V was shortened by 3 bases and J by 6 bases, with 11 bases between the two germline ends. Written as DNA, the CDR3 is TGTGCCATCAGTGATTTAACGGTAGATGGCTACACCTTC. It is translated as CAISDLTVDGYTF.

This CDR3 reads CASSPSRDRVGEQYF. CDR3 bases: TGTGCCAGCAGTCCCAGCCGGGACAGGGTAGGCGAGCAGTACTTC. V and J are TRBV6-6 and TRBJ2-7; 9 bases match TRBD1. The CDR3 consists of 15 residues. Germline V gives CDR1 MNHNY, CDR2 SVGAGI (reference sequence). With 5 bases clipped from V and 6 bases from J, the junction kept 11 bases outside the gene matches.

The gene calls are TRBV5-1 and TRBJ2-3; 9 bases agree with TRBD2. V was pared by 3 bases and J by 1 base, with 3 bases of the junction left unmatched. Germline V gene lookup returns CDR1 SGHRS and CDR2 YFSETQ. CDR3 size: 15 residues. The CDR3 DNA follows: TGCGCCAGCAGCTCGGGACTAGCTGGCACAGATACGCAGTATTTT. This translates into CASSSGLAGTDTQYF.

The chain couples TRBV6-1 to TRBJ2-5; a weak D match, TRBD1 (6 bases). The CDR3 is 14 amino acids. V gave up 1 base and J gave up 2 bases, with 8 bases separating them. Germline lookup yields CDR1 MNHNS and CDR2 SASEGT. Written as DNA, the CDR3 is TGTGCCAGCAGTGAAGGAGGGGGTCAAGAGACCCAGTACTTC. It encodes CASSEGGGQETQYF.

The rearrangement joins TRBV19 to TRBJ2-2; a weak D match, TRBD2 (6 bases). The CDR3 runs 15 residues. V lost 6 bases and J lost 6, with 17 bases in between. Germline V CDR1 and CDR2: LNHDA, SQIVND (reference sequence). Here the CDR3 DNA reads TGTGCCAGTAGGGCCCCGACTAGGCGGGCCGGGGAGCTGTTTTTT. Amino acid sequence: CASRAPTRRAGELFF. The entire variable domain, with the rest obtained from reference TRBV19 and TRBJ2-2, is as follows: DGGITQSPKYLFRKEGQNVTLSCEQNLNHDAMYWYRQDPGQGLRLIYYSQIVNDFQKGDIAEGYSVSREKKESFPLTVTSAQKNPTAFYLCASRAPTRRAGELFFGEGSRLTVL.

This clone has just one count. This rearrangement joins TRBV19 to TRBJ1-4; tentatively, D is TRBD1 (6 bases). The CDR3 sequence is 14 residues long. V lost 5 bases to trimming and J lost 0 bases, with 7 bases between them. Germline V gives CDR1 LNHDA, CDR2 SQIVND (reference sequence). CDR3 amino acids: CASSRQATNEKLFF. CDR3 in DNA: TGTGCCAGTAGTCGACAGGCAACTAATGAAAAACTGTTTTTT. Full variable domain (rest looked up from reference TRBV19 and TRBJ1-4): DGGITQSPKYLFRKEGQNVTLSCEQNLNHDAMYWYRQDPGQGLRLIYYSQIVNDFQKGDIAEGYSVSREKKESFPLTVTSAQKNPTAFYLCASSRQATNEKLFFGSGTQLSVL.

V is TRBV7-9 and J is TRBJ1-5; 9 nucleotides match TRBD1. The CDR3 is 16 amino acids. Germline V CDR1 and CDR2: SEHNR, FQNEAQ (reference sequence). The trim removed 0 bases at V and 5 bases at J, leaving 5 bases unmatched. CDR3 protein: CASSLAGDRGDQPQHF. In DNA form, the CDR3 reads TGTGCCAGCAGCTTAGCGGGAGACAGGGGGGATCAGCCCCAGCATTTT.

The chain couples TRBV7-3 to TRBJ1-1, with D unclear. The V end lost 5 bases, the J end lost 0 bases, and 7 bases lay between the germline ends. The CDR3 loop spans 13 amino acids. Germline-derived CDR1 and CDR2 are SGHTA and FQGTGA. CDR3 coding DNA: TGTGCCAGCAGCGTTCAGTTGAACACTGAAGCTTTCTTT. It yields the protein CASSVQLNTEAFF.